This TCR beta chain was profiled in a study of blood T cell repertoires in COVID-19. This CDR3 spans 15 amino acids. Trimming cost V 2 bases and J 0 bases, with 11 bases left between them. Germline-derived CDR1 and CDR2 are MNHEY and SVGAGI. Sequencing was performed with immunoSEQ multiplex PCR; in TCRdb, only in-frame clones are kept and a portion is missing. This repertoire shows approximately 280,000 clones, more than 75% found once; its top ten account for 2% to 2.5%. The clonotype originates from a woman aged 25 to 45 who had recovered from COVID-19. The sample comprised peripheral blood. V usage is TRBV6-5 and J usage is TRBJ2-7, with D possibly being TRBD1 (6 bases). CDR3 sequence reads: CASSYGTQASYEQYF. Written as DNA, the CDR3 is TGTGCCAGCAGTTACGGGACACAAGCCTCCTACGAGCAGTACTTC.